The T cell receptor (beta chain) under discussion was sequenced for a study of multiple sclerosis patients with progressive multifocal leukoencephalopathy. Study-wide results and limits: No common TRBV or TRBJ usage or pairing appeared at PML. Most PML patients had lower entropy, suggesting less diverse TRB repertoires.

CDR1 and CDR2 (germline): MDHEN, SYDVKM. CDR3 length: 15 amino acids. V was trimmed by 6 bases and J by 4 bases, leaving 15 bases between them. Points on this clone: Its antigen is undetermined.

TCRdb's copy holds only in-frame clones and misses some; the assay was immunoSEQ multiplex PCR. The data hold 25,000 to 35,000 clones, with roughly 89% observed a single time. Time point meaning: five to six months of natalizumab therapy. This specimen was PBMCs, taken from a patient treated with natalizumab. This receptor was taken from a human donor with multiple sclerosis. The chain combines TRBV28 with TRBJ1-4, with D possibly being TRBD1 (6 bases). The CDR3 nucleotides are TGTGCCAGCAGGATCCTGGACAGCCGTAATGAAAAACTGTTTTTT. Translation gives CASRILDSRNEKLFF.